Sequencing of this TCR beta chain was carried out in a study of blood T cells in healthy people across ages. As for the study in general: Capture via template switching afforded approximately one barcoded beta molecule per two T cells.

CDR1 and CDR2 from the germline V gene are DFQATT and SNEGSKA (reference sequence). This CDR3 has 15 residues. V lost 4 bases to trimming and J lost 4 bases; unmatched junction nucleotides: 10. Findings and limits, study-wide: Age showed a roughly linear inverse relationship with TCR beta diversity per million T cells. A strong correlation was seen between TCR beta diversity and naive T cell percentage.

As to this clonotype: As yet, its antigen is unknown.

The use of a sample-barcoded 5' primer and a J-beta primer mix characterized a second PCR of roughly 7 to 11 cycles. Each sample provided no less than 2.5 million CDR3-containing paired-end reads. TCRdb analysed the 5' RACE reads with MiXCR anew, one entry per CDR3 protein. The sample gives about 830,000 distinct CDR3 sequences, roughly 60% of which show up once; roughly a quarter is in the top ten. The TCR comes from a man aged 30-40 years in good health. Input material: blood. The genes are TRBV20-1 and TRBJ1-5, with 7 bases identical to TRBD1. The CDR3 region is CSANLRTGLNQPQHF. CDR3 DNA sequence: TGCAGTGCTAACCTTCGGACAGGCCTGAATCAGCCCCAGCATTTT.